One sample yielded the 6 T cell receptor beta chains listed below, sequenced in a study of blood T cells in healthy people across ages. Combining a sample-barcoded 5' primer with a J-beta primer mix, a second PCR ran for 7 to 11 cycles. TCRdb reprocessed the 5' RACE reads via MiXCR and lists one record per CDR3 protein. The table shows about 780,000 distinct CDR3 sequences, with 62% occurring only once. Input material: blood. Receptor source: a young man in good health.

To note about this clonotype: Compared with germline, one end of the junction differs, possibly owing to a read error. The V gene is TRBV6-2 or TRBV6-3, the J gene TRBJ2-1; the D call may be TRBD1 or TRBD2 (5 bases each). In germline, CDR1 is MNHEY, CDR2 SVGEGT. The CDR3 covers 16 residues. The CDR3 bases are TGTGCCAGCAGCCGTTTAAGAGGGACCACATACAGTGAGCAGTTCTTC. This codes for CASSRLRGTTYSEQFF.

The rearrangement links TRBV20-1 to TRBJ1-2; D unresolved. The V gene's germline CDR1 is DFQATT and CDR2 SNEGSKA (reference sequence). Trimming pared 2 bases from V and 5 bases from J, leaving 21 bases between. This CDR3 spans 16 amino acids. The CDR3 bases are TGCAGTGCTAGACTAATAGACAAGGCCGAGGAATATGGCTACACCTTC. This sequence encodes CSARLIDKAEEYGYTF.

The chain links TRBV29-1 to TRBJ2-7, with D maybe TRBD1 (7 bases). V lost 7 bases, J lost 2 bases, and 12 bases lay in between. Germline-derived CDR1 and CDR2 are SQVTM and ANQGSEA. This CDR3 is built from 12 residues. The CDR3 sequence: CSAGGQTYEQYF. DNA of the CDR3: TGCAGCGCCGGGGGACAGACCTACGAGCAGTACTTC.

This chain links TRBV25-1 with TRBJ2-1; tentative D call: TRBD2 (6 bases). CDR3 size: 14 residues. Germline lookup yields CDR1 MGHDK and CDR2 SYGVNS. V was trimmed by 8 bases and J by 4 bases, leaving 15 bases between them. CDR3 amino acids: CASGGDGKYNEQFF. CDR3 bases: TGTGCCAGCGGAGGGGACGGCAAATACAATGAGCAGTTCTTC.

This rearrangement joins TRBV9 to TRBJ1-2; TRBD1 matches at 9 bases. Germline lookup yields CDR1 SGDLS and CDR2 YYNGEE. The CDR3 spans 15 residues. The junction had 7 bases not matched to a gene; V was cut back by 3 bases and J by 4 bases. The CDR3 sequence is CASSAGTGWSYGYTF. DNA of the CDR3: TGTGCCAGCAGCGCCGGGACAGGGTGGAGCTATGGCTACACCTTC. Full variable domain (remainder filled in from reference TRBV9 and TRBJ1-2): DSGVTQTPKHLITATGQRVTLRCSPRSGDLSVYWYQQSLDQGLQFLIQYYNGEERAKGNILERFSAQQFPDLHSELNLSSLELGDSALYFCASSAGTGWSYGYTFGSGTRLTVV.

The chain couples TRBV4-3 to TRBJ2-1, with TRBD1 matching over 8 bases. The CDR3 loop spans 16 amino acids. Germline trimming cut 3 bases from V and 1 base from J; bases unmatched to any gene: 5. CDR1 and CDR2 from the germline V gene are LGHNA and YSLEER. The CDR3 region is CASSHGDRGSYNEQFF. Written as DNA, the CDR3 is TGCGCCAGCAGCCATGGAGACAGGGGTTCCTACAATGAGCAGTTCTTC.